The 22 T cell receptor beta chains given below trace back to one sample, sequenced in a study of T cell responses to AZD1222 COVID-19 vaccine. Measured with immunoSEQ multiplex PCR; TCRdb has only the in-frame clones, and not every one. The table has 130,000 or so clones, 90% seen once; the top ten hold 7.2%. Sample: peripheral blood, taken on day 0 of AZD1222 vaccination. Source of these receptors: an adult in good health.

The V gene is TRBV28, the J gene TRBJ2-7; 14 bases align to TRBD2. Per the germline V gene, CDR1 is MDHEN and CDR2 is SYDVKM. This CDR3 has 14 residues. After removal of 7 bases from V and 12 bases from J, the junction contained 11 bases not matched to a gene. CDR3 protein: CASKPGLAGERGYF. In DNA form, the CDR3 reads TGTGCCAGCAAACCGGGACTAGCGGGAGAGAGGGGGTACTTC.

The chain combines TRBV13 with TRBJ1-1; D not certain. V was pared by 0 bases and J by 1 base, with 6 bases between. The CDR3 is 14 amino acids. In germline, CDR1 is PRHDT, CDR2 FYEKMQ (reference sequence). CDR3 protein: CASSLGRENTEAFF. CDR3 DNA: TGTGCCAGCAGCTTAGGCCGGGAGAACACTGAAGCTTTCTTT.

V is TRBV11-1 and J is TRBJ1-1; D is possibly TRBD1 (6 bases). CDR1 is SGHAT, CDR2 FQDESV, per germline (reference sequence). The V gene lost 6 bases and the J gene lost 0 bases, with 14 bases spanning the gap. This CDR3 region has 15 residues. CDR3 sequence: CASSQRGDLNTEAFF. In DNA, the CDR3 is TGTGCCAGCAGTCAGAGGGGGGATTTGAACACTGAAGCTTTCTTT.

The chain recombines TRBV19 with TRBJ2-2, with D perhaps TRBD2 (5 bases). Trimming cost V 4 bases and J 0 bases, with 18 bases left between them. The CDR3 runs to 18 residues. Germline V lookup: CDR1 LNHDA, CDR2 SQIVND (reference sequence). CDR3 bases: TGTGCCAGTAGTAATATTCGAGCGGTGAGGGCGAACACCGGGGAGCTGTTTTTT. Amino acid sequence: CASSNIRAVRANTGELFF. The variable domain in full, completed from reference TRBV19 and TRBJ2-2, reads DGGITQSPKYLFRKEGQNVTLSCEQNLNHDAMYWYRQDPGQGLRLIYYSQIVNDFQKGDIAEGYSVSREKKESFPLTVTSAQKNPTAFYLCASSNIRAVRANTGELFFGEGSRLTVL.

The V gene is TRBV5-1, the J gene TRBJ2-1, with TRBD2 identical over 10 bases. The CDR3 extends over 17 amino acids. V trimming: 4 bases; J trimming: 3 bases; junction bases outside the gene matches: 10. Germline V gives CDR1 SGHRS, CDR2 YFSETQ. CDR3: CASSPAGLASYYNEQFF. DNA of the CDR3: TGCGCCAGCAGCCCGGCGGGACTAGCGTCTTACTACAATGAGCAGTTCTTC. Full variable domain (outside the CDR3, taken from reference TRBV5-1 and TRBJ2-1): KAGVTQTPRYLIKTRGQQVTLSCSPISGHRSVSWYQQTPGQGLQFLFEYFSETQRNKGNFPGRFSGRQFSNSRSEMNVSTLELGDSALYLCASSPAGLASYYNEQFFGPGTRLTVL.

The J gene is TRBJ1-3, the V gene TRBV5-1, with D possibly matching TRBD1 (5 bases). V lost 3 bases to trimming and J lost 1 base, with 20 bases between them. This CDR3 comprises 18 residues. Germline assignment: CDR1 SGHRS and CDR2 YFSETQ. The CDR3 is CASSSAAWGSVSGNTIYF. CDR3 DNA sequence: TGCGCCAGCAGCTCAGCAGCTTGGGGGTCGGTTTCTGGAAACACCATATATTTT.

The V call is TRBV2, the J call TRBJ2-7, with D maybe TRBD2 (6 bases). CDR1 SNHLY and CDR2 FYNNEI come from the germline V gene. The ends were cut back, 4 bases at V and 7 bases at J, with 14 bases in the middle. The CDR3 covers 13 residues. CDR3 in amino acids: CASSGGSGVEQYF. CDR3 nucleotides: TGTGCCAGCAGTGGGGGTAGCGGAGTGGAGCAGTACTTC.

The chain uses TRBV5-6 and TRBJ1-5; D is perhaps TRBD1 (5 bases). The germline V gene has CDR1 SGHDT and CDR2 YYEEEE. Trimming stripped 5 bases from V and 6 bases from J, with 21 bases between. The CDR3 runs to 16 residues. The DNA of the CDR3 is TGTGCCAGCAGTTCTTTTGGGCAGGGTACTTCTCAGCCCCAGCATTTT. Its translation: CASSSFGQGTSQPQHF.

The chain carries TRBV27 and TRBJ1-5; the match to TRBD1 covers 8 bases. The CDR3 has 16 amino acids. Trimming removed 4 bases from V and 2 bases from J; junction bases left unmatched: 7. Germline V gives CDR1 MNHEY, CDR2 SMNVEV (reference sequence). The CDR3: CASSSNQGAGNQPQHF. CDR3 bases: TGTGCCAGCAGTTCAAATCAGGGGGCGGGCAATCAGCCCCAGCATTTT.

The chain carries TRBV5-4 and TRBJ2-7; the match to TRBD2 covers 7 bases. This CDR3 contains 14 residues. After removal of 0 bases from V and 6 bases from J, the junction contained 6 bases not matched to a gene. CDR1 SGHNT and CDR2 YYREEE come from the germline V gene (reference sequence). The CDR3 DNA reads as TGTGCCAGCAGCTTGGGGCTAGCGGCGGGCGAGCAGTACTTC. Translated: CASSLGLAAGEQYF.

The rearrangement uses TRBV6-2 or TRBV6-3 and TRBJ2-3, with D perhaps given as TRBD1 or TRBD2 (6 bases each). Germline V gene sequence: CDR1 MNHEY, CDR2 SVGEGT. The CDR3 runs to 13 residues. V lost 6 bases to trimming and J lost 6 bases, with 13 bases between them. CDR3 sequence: CASSWGAWDTQYF. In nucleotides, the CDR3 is TGTGCCAGCAGCTGGGGGGCATGGGATACGCAGTATTTT.

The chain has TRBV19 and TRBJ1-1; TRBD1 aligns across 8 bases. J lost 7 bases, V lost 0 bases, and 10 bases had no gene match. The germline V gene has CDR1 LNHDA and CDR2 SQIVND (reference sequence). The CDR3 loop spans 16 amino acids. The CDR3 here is CASSIDQTGQGSEAFF. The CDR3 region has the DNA TGTGCCAGTAGTATAGACCAAACTGGACAGGGCAGTGAAGCTTTCTTT. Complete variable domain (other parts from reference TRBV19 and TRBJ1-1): DGGITQSPKYLFRKEGQNVTLSCEQNLNHDAMYWYRQDPGQGLRLIYYSQIVNDFQKGDIAEGYSVSREKKESFPLTVTSAQKNPTAFYLCASSIDQTGQGSEAFFGQGTRLTVV.

The DNA for the CDR3 is TGTGCCAGCAGCCAAGGGGTGGTCCCTAACTATGGCTACACCTTC. This sequence encodes CASSQGVVPNYGYTF. The gene calls are TRBV3-1 (or the pseudogene TRBV3-2) and TRBJ1-2; D is unresolved. V lost 1 base to trimming and J lost 0 bases, with 9 bases between them. In germline, CDR1 is LGHDT, CDR2 YNNKEL (reference sequence). There are 15 residues in the CDR3.

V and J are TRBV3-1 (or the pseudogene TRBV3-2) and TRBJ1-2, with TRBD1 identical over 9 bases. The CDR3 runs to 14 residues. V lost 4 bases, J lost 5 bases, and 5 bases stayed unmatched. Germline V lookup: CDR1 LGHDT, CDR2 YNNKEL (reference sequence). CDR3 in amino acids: CASSPRDRDYGYTF. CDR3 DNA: TGTGCCAGCAGCCCCCGGGACAGGGATTATGGCTACACCTTC.

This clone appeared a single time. DNA for the CDR3: TGTGCCAGCAGTTACTCGCGGCAGGTAGAGGGCGAGCAGTACTTC. Its protein product is CASSYSRQVEGEQYF. This chain links TRBV6-5 with TRBJ2-7, with D maybe TRBD2 (5 bases). Germline V gives CDR1 MNHEY, CDR2 SVGAGI. This CDR3 region has 15 residues. V was clipped by 0 bases and J by 6 bases, with 15 bases between them.

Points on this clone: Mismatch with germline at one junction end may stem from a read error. The CDR3 region is CASGPSSIF. The DNA for the CDR3 is TGTGCCAGCGGGCCGTCATCCATCTTC. This chain joins TRBV7-8 and TRBJ2-1; D is uncertain. The CDR3 totals 9 residues. From germline, CDR1 is SGHVS and CDR2 FQNEAQ.

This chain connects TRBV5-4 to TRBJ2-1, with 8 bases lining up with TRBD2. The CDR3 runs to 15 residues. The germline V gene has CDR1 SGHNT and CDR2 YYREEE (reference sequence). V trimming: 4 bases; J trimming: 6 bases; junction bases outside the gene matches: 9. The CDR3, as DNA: TGTGCCAGCAGCCCCTCCGGGAGGGCCGCCAATGAGCAGTTCTTC. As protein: CASSPSGRAANEQFF.

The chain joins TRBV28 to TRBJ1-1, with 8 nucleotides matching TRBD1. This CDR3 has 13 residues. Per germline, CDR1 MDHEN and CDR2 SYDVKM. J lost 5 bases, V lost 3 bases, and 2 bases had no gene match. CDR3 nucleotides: TGTGCCAGCAGTTTCAACAGGGGGACTGAAGCTTTCTTT. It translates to CASSFNRGTEAFF.

This chain's CDR3 is CASSQDRGLATDTQYF. The DNA of the CDR3 is TGTGCCAGCAGCCAAGATCGGGGACTAGCGACAGATACGCAGTATTTT. The rearrangement joins TRBV3-1 (or the pseudogene TRBV3-2) to TRBJ2-3; 10 bases agree with TRBD2. CDR3 length: 16 residues. Germline V lookup: CDR1 LGHDT, CDR2 YNNKEL (reference sequence). Unmatched junction bases numbered 3, after V lost 0 bases and J lost 3 bases.

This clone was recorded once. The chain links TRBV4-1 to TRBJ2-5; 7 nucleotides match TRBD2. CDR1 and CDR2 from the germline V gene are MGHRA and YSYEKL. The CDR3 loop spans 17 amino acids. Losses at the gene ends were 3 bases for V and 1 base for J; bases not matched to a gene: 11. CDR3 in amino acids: CASSHLGVAGAQETQYF. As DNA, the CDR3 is TGCGCCAGCAGCCACTTGGGGGTAGCGGGCGCCCAAGAGACCCAGTACTTC.

For the CDR3, the DNA is TGTGCCAGTAGTGGGGACAGGGGAGGCAATCAGCCCCAGCATTTT. It is translated as CASSGDRGGNQPQHF. This chain uses TRBV19 with TRBJ1-5; TRBD1 aligns across 10 bases. There are 15 residues in the CDR3. The germline V gene has CDR1 LNHDA and CDR2 SQIVND (reference sequence). The junction had 3 bases not matched to a gene; V was cut back by 5 bases and J by 2 bases.

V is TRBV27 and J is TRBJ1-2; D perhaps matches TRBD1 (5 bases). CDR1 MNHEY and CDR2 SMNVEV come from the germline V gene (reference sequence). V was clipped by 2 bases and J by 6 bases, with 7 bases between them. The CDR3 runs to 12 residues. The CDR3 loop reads CASSLRGDGYTF. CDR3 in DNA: TGTGCCAGCAGTTTAAGAGGGGATGGCTACACCTTC.